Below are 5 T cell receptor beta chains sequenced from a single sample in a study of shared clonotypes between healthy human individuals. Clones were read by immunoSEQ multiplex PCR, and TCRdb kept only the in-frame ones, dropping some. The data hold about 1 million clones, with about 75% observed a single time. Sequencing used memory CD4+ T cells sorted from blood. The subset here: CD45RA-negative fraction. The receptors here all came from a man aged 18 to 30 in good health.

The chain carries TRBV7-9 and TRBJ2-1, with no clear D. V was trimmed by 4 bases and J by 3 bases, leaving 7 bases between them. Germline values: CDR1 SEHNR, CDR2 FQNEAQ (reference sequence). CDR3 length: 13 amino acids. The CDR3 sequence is CASSSRSYNEQFF. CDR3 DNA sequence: TGTGCCAGCAGCTCTCGCAGCTACAATGAGCAGTTCTTC. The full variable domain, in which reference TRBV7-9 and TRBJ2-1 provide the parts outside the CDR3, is DTGVSQNPRHKITKRGQNVTFRCDPISEHNRLYWYRQTLGQGPEFLTYFQNEAQLEKSRLLSDRFSAERPKGSFSTLEIQRTEQGDSAMYLCASSSRSYNEQFFGPGTRLTVL.

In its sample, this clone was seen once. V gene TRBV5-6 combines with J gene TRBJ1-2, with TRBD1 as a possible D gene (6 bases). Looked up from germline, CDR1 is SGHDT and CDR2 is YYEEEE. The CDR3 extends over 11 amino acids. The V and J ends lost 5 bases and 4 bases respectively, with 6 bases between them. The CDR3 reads CASRDSYGYTF. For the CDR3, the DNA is TGTGCCAGCAGGGACAGCTATGGCTACACCTTC.

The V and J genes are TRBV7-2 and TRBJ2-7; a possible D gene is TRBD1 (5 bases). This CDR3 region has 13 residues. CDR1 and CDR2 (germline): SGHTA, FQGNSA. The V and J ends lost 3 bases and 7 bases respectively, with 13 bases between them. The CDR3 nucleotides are TGTGCCAGCAGCTTTGGGGCCCTAGGGGAGCAGTACTTC. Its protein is CASSFGALGEQYF.

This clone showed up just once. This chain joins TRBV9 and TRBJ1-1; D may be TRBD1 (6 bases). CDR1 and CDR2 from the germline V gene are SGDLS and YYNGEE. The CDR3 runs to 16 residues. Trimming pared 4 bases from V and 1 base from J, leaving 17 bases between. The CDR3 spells CASSKGTTLGNTEAFF. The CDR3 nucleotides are TGTGCCAGCAGCAAGGGGACAACTTTGGGGAACACTGAAGCTTTCTTT.

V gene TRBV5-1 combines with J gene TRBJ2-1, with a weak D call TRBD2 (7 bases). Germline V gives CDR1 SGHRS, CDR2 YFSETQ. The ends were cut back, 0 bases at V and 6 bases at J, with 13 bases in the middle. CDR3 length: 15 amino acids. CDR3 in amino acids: CASSLEGGGGNEQFF. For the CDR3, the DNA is TGCGCCAGCAGCTTGGAGGGCGGGGGCGGCAATGAGCAGTTCTTC.